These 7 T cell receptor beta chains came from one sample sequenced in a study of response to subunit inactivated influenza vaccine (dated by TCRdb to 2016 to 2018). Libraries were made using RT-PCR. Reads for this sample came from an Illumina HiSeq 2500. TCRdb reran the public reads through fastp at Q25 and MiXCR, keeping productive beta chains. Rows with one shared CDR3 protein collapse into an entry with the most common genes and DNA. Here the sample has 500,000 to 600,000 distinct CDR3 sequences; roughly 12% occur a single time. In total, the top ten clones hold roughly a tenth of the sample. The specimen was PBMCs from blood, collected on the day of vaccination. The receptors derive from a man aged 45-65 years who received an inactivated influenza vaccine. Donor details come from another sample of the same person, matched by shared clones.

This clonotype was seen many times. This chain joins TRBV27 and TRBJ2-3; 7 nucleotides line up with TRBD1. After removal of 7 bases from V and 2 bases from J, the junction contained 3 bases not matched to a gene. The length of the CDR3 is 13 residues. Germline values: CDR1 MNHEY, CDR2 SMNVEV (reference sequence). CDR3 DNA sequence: TGTGCCAGCAAACAGGGGTTCACAGATACGCAGTATTTT. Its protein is CASKQGFTDTQYF.

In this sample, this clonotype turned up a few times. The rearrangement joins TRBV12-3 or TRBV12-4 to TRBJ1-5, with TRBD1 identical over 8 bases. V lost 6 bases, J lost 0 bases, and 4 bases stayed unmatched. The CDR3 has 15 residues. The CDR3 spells CASRRQGFSNQPQHF. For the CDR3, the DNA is TGTGCCAGCAGGAGACAGGGGTTTAGCAATCAGCCCCAGCATTTT.

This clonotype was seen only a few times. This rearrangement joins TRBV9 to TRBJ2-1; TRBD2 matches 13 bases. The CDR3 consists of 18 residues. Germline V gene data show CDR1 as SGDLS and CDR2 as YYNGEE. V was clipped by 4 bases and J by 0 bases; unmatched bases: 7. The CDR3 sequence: CASSLGLAGTSSYNEQFF. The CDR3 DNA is TGTGCCAGCAGCCTGGGACTAGCGGGGACAAGCTCCTACAATGAGCAGTTCTTC.

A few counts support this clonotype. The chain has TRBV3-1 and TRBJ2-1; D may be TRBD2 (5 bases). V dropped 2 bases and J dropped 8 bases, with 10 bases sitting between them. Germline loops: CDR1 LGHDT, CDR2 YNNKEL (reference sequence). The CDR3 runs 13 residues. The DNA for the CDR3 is TGTGCCAGCAGCCAAATGGGAGTCCATGAGCAGTTCTTC. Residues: CASSQMGVHEQFF.

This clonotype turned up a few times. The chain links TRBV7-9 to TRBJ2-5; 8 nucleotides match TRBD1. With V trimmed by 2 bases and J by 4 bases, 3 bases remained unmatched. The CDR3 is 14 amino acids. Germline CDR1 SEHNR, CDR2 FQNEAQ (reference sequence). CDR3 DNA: TGTGCCAGCAGCTTACTCACAGGGGGAGAGACCCAGTACTTC. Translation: CASSLLTGGETQYF.

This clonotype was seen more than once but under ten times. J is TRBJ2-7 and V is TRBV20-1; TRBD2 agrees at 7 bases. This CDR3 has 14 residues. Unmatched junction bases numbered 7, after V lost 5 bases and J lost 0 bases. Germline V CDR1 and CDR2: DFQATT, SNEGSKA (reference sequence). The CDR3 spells CSAPSRGDSYEQYF. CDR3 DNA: TGCAGTGCTCCGAGCCGGGGGGACTCCTACGAGCAGTACTTC.

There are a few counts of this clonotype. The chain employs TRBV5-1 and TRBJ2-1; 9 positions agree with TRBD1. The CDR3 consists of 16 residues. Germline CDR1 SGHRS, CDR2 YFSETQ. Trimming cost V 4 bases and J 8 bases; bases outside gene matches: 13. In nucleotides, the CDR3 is TGCGCCAGCAGCCTGGGGGGACAGGGTTTTTCCTATGAGCAGTTCTTC. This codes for CASSLGGQGFSYEQFF.